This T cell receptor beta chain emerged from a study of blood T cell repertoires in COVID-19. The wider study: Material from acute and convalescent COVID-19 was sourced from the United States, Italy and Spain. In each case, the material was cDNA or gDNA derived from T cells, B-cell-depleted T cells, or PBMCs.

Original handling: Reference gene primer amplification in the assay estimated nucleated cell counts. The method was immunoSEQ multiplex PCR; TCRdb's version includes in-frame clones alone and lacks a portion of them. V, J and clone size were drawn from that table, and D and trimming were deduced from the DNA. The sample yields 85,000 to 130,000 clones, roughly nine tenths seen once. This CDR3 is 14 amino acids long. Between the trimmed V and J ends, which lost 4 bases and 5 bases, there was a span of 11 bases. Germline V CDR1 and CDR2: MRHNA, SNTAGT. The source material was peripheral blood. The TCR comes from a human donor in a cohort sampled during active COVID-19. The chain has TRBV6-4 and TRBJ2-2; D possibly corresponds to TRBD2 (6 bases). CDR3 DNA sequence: TGTGCCAGCAGTGTCACGGGGACTACCGGGGAGCTGTTTTTT. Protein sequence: CASSVTGTTGELFF.